The 28 T cell receptor beta chains reported below all come from one sample, sequenced in a study of control samples from healthy donors and cancer patients. Data came from immunoSEQ multiplex PCR; TCRdb stores just in-frame clones and leaves some out. The table shows approximately 100,000 clones, with roughly 91% occurring only once. Source material: blood. The receptor set was obtained from a young man in good health.

J is TRBJ1-3 and V is TRBV7-2; TRBD1 might be the D (5 bases). Trimming stripped 5 bases from V and 0 bases from J, with 11 bases between. Germline loops: CDR1 SGHTA, CDR2 FQGNSA. This CDR3 has 15 amino acids. CDR3: CASSSGGSSGNTIYF. The DNA of the CDR3 is TGTGCCAGCAGCAGCGGGGGTAGCTCTGGAAACACCATATATTTT.

The gene calls are TRBV11-2 and TRBJ2-1, with 10 bases lining up with TRBD2. J gave up 4 bases and V 5 bases, and 8 bases lay outside the gene matches. CDR3 length: 16 residues. Germline V gene sequence: CDR1 SGHAT, CDR2 FQNNGV. In nucleotides, the CDR3 is TGTGCCAGCAGCACCTTTAGCGGGGGGTTTTACAATGAGCAGTTCTTC. Amino acids: CASSTFSGGFYNEQFF.

The chain is built from TRBV7-9 and TRBJ2-1, with 7 bases identical to TRBD2. V lost 3 bases, J lost 4 bases, and 3 bases stayed unmatched. The CDR3 totals 14 residues. CDR1 and CDR2 (germline): SEHNR, FQNEAQ (reference sequence). The CDR3 DNA is TGTGCCAGCAGCTTCCTAGCGGCGTACAATGAGCAGTTCTTC. Translation gives CASSFLAAYNEQFF.

The chain joins TRBV7-9 to TRBJ1-1; D might be TRBD1 (5 bases). This CDR3 has 15 residues. With 3 bases removed from V and 1 base from J, the gap between germline ends came to 12 bases. Per germline, CDR1 SEHNR and CDR2 FQNEAQ (reference sequence). In DNA, the CDR3 is TGTGCCAGCAGCTTTCAGGGTGGGAGGAACACTGAAGCTTTCTTT. Amino acids: CASSFQGGRNTEAFF.

The CDR3 bases are TGTGCCAGTAGTAGGGGGGGACAGGGAGCCTATGGCTACACCTTC. It codes for CASSRGGQGAYGYTF. This chain uses TRBV7-9 with TRBJ1-2; 9 nucleotides line up with TRBD1. Germline V gene lookup returns CDR1 SEHNR and CDR2 FQNEAQ (reference sequence). V lost 9 bases to trimming and J lost 4 bases; unmatched junction nucleotides: 12. The CDR3 covers 15 residues.

The chain has TRBV9 and TRBJ2-3; D is unresolved. CDR1 is SGDLS and CDR2 is YYNGEE in the germline V gene. There are 14 residues in the CDR3. With 4 bases removed from V and 7 bases from J, the gap between germline ends came to 16 bases. The chain's CDR3 is CASSTPDGLNTQYF. The CDR3, as DNA: TGTGCCAGCAGCACCCCGGACGGTTTGAATACGCAGTATTTT.

This chain links TRBV12-5 with TRBJ2-3; D call uncertain. This CDR3 has 13 amino acids. V lost 5 bases and J lost 10, with 16 bases in between. CDR1 is LGHNT and CDR2 is FRNRAP in the germline V gene. CDR3 sequence (DNA): TGTGCTAGTGGTATTAACCAGGCCTTGGCGCAGTATTTT. This sequence encodes CASGINQALAQYF.

The chain is built from TRBV18 and TRBJ1-1; 8 bases are a match to TRBD1. CDR1 KGHSH and CDR2 LQKENI come from the germline V gene. CDR3 length: 17 residues. With 1 base clipped from V and 5 bases from J, the junction kept 12 bases outside the gene matches. The CDR3 loop reads CASSPRAGGARYTEAFF. CDR3 coding DNA: TGTGCCAGCTCACCACGGGCAGGGGGCGCGAGATATACTGAAGCTTTCTTT.

This clone was found once. The J gene is TRBJ2-3, the V gene TRBV5-6; tentatively, D is TRBD1 (5 bases). CDR3 length: 16 amino acids. Germline values: CDR1 SGHDT, CDR2 YYEEEE. Trimming stripped 0 bases from V and 0 bases from J, with 11 bases between. The CDR3 here is CASSLGADRSTDTQYF. In nucleotides, the CDR3 is TGTGCCAGCAGCTTGGGCGCAGACAGAAGCACAGATACGCAGTATTTT.

In its sample, this clone was seen a few times. The chain is built from TRBV3-1 (or the pseudogene TRBV3-2) and TRBJ1-1; 8 bases are a match to TRBD1. V lost 2 bases and J lost 4; bases outside the gene matches: 9. The V gene's germline CDR1 is LGHDT and CDR2 YNNKEL (reference sequence). The CDR3 contains 16 residues. DNA of the CDR3: TGTGCCAGCAGCCAACCAAGAGGACAGGGCGGCACTGAAGCTTTCTTT. Its protein is CASSQPRGQGGTEAFF.

The chain recombines TRBV28 with TRBJ1-2; TRBD1 might be the D (6 bases). The germline V and J ends were trimmed by 7 bases and 5 bases, with 20 bases remaining between them. The CDR3 is 15 residues long. Germline values: CDR1 MDHEN, CDR2 SYDVKM. CDR3 in DNA: TGTGCCAGCAATACCTCCGGACAGCGTTATTATGGCTACACCTTC. Amino acid sequence: CASNTSGQRYYGYTF.

This clone has just one count. CDR3 DNA: TGTGCCAGCAGTTTCAGGCCGCTCGCCAGCACTATTTTCTCCTACGAGCAGTACTTC. Translating gives CASSFRPLASTIFSYEQYF. The V gene is TRBV27, the J gene TRBJ2-7; unclear D gene. This CDR3 spans 19 amino acids. V was shortened by 3 bases and J by 0 bases, with 24 bases between the two germline ends. Looked up from germline, CDR1 is MNHEY and CDR2 is SMNVEV (reference sequence).

In this sample, this clone turned up a few times. The chain couples TRBV6-1 to TRBJ1-2; D unresolved. The CDR3 has 15 residues. V gave up 1 base and J gave up 4 bases, with 13 bases separating them. Germline-derived CDR1 and CDR2 are MNHNS and SASEGT. In nucleotides, the CDR3 is TGTGCCAGCAGTGAAGGAGCCCATCCCACCTATGGCTACACCTTC. Translation gives CASSEGAHPTYGYTF.

This sequence joins TRBV21-1 and TRBJ2-3; TRBD2, as called in the table, went unchecked against the DNA. TRBV21-1 counts as a pseudogene. The CDR3 totals 12 residues. CDR3 protein: CASSKDSCTQYF. Here the CDR3 DNA reads TGTGCCAGCAGCAAAGACTCGTGTACGCAGTATTTT.

The genes are TRBV9 and TRBJ2-7, with a tentative D call TRBD2 (7 bases). The CDR3 spans 14 residues. Trimming took off 0 bases at V and 5 bases at J, with 12 bases between the two ends. The germline CDR1 and CDR2 sequences are SGDLS and YYNGEE. CDR3 protein: CASSVGQGRDEQYF. CDR3 coding DNA: TGTGCCAGCAGCGTAGGGCAGGGGAGGGACGAGCAGTACTTC. Together with reference TRBV9 and TRBJ2-7, the CDR3 gives the full variable domain: DSGVTQTPKHLITATGQRVTLRCSPRSGDLSVYWYQQSLDQGLQFLIQYYNGEERAKGNILERFSAQQFPDLHSELNLSSLELGDSALYFCASSVGQGRDEQYFGPGTRLTVT.

This clone turned up a few times. This CDR3 reads CASSPRQGPMIELFF. In DNA form, the CDR3 reads TGTGCCAGCAGCCCAAGACAGGGACCAATGATTGAACTGTTTTTT. V and J are TRBV5-4 and TRBJ1-4; 7 bases agree with TRBD1. CDR3 length: 15 residues. Germline V gives CDR1 SGHNT, CDR2 YYREEE (reference sequence). V gave up 4 bases and J gave up 12 bases; unmatched junction bases: 15. The full variable domain, its missing parts supplied by reference TRBV5-4 and TRBJ1-4, is ETGVTQSPTHLIKTRGQQVTLRCSSQSGHNTVSWYQQALGQGPQFIFQYYREEENGRGNFPPRFSGLQFPNYSSELNVNALELDDSALYLCASSPRQGPMIELFFGSGTQLSVL.

J is TRBJ1-1 and V is TRBV12-3 or TRBV12-4; 7 bases map to TRBD1. The J segment lost 8 bases and the V segment lost 6 bases, leaving 6 bases of the junction unmatched. The CDR3 contains 12 residues. The DNA of the CDR3 is TGTGCCAGCAGCCCATTGACAGGGGAAGCTTTCTTT. It specifies CASSPLTGEAFF.

This clone has only one observation. CDR3 coding DNA: TGCGCCAGCAGCCGCGCTTCAGGGGCGAATCGCCTTCATGGCTACACCTTC. It translates to CASSRASGANRLHGYTF. The V call is TRBV4-3, the J call TRBJ1-2; weak D call: TRBD1 (6 bases). Germline V lookup: CDR1 LGHNA, CDR2 YSLEER. The CDR3 runs to 17 residues. V dropped 4 bases and J dropped 6 bases, with 24 bases sitting between them.

This chain uses TRBV6-5 with TRBJ1-5; possibly TRBD1 for D (6 bases). The CDR3 has 15 amino acids. Germline loops: CDR1 MNHEY, CDR2 SVGAGI. Trimming pared 6 bases from V and 0 bases from J, leaving 12 bases between. The CDR3 sequence is CASRGVRGSNQPQHF. The CDR3 nucleotides are TGTGCCAGCAGGGGGGTCAGGGGTAGCAATCAGCCCCAGCATTTT.

This clone was picked up one time. V usage is TRBV18 and J usage is TRBJ1-3; no reliable D call. The CDR3 is 15 residues long. The V end was cut by 2 bases, the J end by 4 bases, with 12 bases between. Per the germline V gene, CDR1 is KGHSH and CDR2 is LQKENI. The CDR3 sequence: CASSPGPGAGNTIYF. Here the CDR3 DNA reads TGTGCCAGCTCACCAGGTCCCGGAGCCGGAAACACCATATATTTT.

The chain combines TRBV27 with TRBJ2-7, with 8 bases matching TRBD1. From germline, CDR1 is MNHEY and CDR2 SMNVEV (reference sequence). V shed 5 bases, J shed 5 bases, and the junction held 8 bases outside the gene matches. The CDR3 is 14 residues long. The CDR3 sequence is CASSPFGTGDEQYF. Here the CDR3 DNA reads TGTGCCAGCAGTCCCTTCGGGACAGGCGACGAGCAGTACTTC.

J is TRBJ1-1 and V is TRBV28; 9 bases are a match to TRBD1. The CDR3 is 15 residues long. Germline V gene lookup returns CDR1 MDHEN and CDR2 SYDVKM. Losses at the gene ends were 6 bases for V and 1 base for J; bases not matched to a gene: 6. The CDR3 spells CASRVQGAGNTEAFF. CDR3 nucleotide sequence: TGTGCCAGCAGGGTACAGGGGGCTGGGAACACTGAAGCTTTCTTT.

The CDR3 region has the DNA TGTGCCAGCAGCTTAGACAGGGGATCAACTGAAGCTTTCTTT. Its protein product is CASSLDRGSTEAFF. V and J are TRBV7-2 and TRBJ1-1; 7 bases map to TRBD1. The V segment lost 1 base and the J segment 5 bases; nucleotides outside the gene matches: 4. The germline CDR1 and CDR2 sequences are SGHTA and FQGNSA. This CDR3 comprises 14 residues.

This sequence joins TRBV7-7 and TRBJ2-5; D is undetermined. This CDR3 region has 10 residues. V was shortened by 8 bases and J by 4 bases, with 5 bases between the two germline ends. Germline V gene data show CDR1 as SSHAT and CDR2 as FNYEAQ (reference sequence). In DNA, the CDR3 is TGTGCCAGCGGGCTAGAGACCCAGTACTTC. Protein sequence: CASGLETQYF.

The chain combines TRBV27 with TRBJ1-5, with 8 positions matching TRBD1. This CDR3 has 16 amino acids. Germline values: CDR1 MNHEY, CDR2 SMNVEV (reference sequence). The J segment lost 6 bases and the V segment lost 6 bases, leaving 13 bases of the junction unmatched. The CDR3 reads CASRPHPTGEGQPQHF. DNA for the CDR3: TGTGCCAGCAGACCACACCCGACAGGGGAAGGTCAGCCCCAGCATTTT.

The chain joins TRBV24-1 to TRBJ1-6; D remains ambiguous. V was pared by 10 bases and J by 10 bases, with 16 bases between. CDR1 and CDR2 from the germline V gene are KGHDR and SFDVKD. The CDR3 is 13 residues long. The CDR3, as DNA: TGTGCCACGTCGGACGGACTAAGGTCACCCCTCCACTTT. It is translated as CATSDGLRSPLHF.

The rearrangement links TRBV2 to TRBJ1-1; 8 bases map to TRBD1. Germline CDR1 is SNHLY and CDR2 is FYNNEI. V shed 6 bases, J shed 2 bases, and the junction held 11 bases outside the gene matches. The CDR3 runs to 16 residues. CDR3 amino acids: CASSRQGRRVNTEAFF. The CDR3 nucleotides read TGTGCCAGCAGCCGACAGGGGCGTAGAGTCAACACTGAAGCTTTCTTT.

V is TRBV2 and J is TRBJ1-4, with D unclear. V was trimmed by 0 bases and J by 2 bases, leaving 10 bases between them. The V gene's germline CDR1 is SNHLY and CDR2 FYNNEI. CDR3 length: 16 residues. CDR3 sequence (DNA): TGTGCCAGCAGTGAAGCGCCGGCGGATACTAATGAAAAACTGTTTTTT. Translated, it gives CASSEAPADTNEKLFF.